This T cell receptor beta chain is drawn from a study of T cell repertoires in cytomegalovirus infection. Looking at the study overall: Recently identified HLA-C-restricted CMV epitopes were used, and well-studied HLA-B-restricted CMV epitopes were used as well. Public TCR beta signature analysis indicated the presence of both CMV infection and matching HLA type.

MiXCR was run by TCRdb on the reads, yielding one entry per CDR3 protein. The sample shows about 770,000 distinct CDR3 sequences, approximately 32% of them seen only once. A note on this clonotype: As yet, its antigen is unknown.

The CDR3 sequence is 16 residues long. The V end was cut by 2 bases, the J end by 0 bases, with 11 bases between. Germline V lookup: CDR1 SGHVS, CDR2 FNYEAQ. This chain connects TRBV7-6 to TRBJ2-1, with D perhaps TRBD2 (6 bases). The specimen comprised cultured CD8+ T cells from PBMCs, sampled from culture after CMV antigen stimulation. The receptor was derived from a human donor in good health (CMV status not recorded). Some clones in this sample may be carry-over from other donors' samples. For the CDR3, the DNA is TGTGCCAGCAGCTTATGGAGGGCCGACTCCTACAATGAGCAGTTCTTC. As protein: CASSLWRADSYNEQFF.